This TCR beta chain was sequenced in a study of blood T cell repertoires in COVID-19. On the study more broadly: There were acute and convalescent COVID-19 samples, and they came from the United States, Italy and Spain. The analysed material was cDNA or gDNA that came from T cells, B-cell-depleted T cells, or PBMCs.

This CDR3 spans 16 amino acids. With 6 bases clipped from V and 0 bases from J, the junction kept 6 bases outside the gene matches. The germline V gene has CDR1 MDHEN and CDR2 SYDVKM. In the original analysis: Amplifying reference gene primers gave estimates of nucleated cell counts. The protocol was immunoSEQ multiplex PCR, while the TCRdb copy is restricted to in-frame clones and leaves out a portion. V and J calls and clone size come straight from that table; D and trimming were deduced from the DNA. Among 54,000 or so clones, around four fifths were seen once, and the ten largest hold approximately 3.4%.

The chain links TRBV28 to TRBJ1-5; 9 bases fit TRBD1. The TCR originated in a woman over 75 with acute or convalescent COVID-19. Sequenced material: peripheral blood. CDR3 sequence (DNA): TGTGCCAGCAGCCGATCGACAGGGGGTAGCAATCAGCCCCAGCATTTT. Its translation is CASSRSTGGSNQPQHF.